The TCR beta chain described here comes from a study of blood T cell repertoires in COVID-19. The V gene lost 4 bases and the J gene lost 8 bases, with 10 bases spanning the gap. The CDR3 length is 13 residues. CDR1 SGDLS and CDR2 YYNGEE come from the germline V gene. Per the study methods: The authors estimated nucleated cell counts from reference gene primer amplification. Produced via immunoSEQ multiplex PCR; TCRdb's table is partial and in-frame only. V, J and clone size are those of that table, while D and trimming were read from the DNA. The sample yields about 180,000 clones, roughly 88% seen once.

The sequence was collected from a man in his sixties with acute or convalescent COVID-19. This chain links TRBV9 with TRBJ1-6; D gene ambiguous. The sample consisted of peripheral blood. The CDR3 region has the DNA TGTGCCAGCAGCCTAGCCGGGGATTCACCCCTCCACTTT. As protein: CASSLAGDSPLHF.